This is a list of T cell receptor beta chains from one sample in a study of CD8 T cells in Susac syndrome. TCRdb ran MiXCR on the immunoSEQ multiplex PCR reads and lists one entry per CDR3 protein. The sample has 100,000 to 150,000 distinct CDR3 sequences, just over 90% seen once. The sequencing sample was made of CD8+ T cells from PBMCs. All receptors derive from a human donor with multiple sclerosis. The CDR3 runs from the conserved cysteine through the conserved F or W. Each record gives: CDR3 protein, CDR3 DNA, clone size, V gene, D gene, J gene. A D gene is named only where the DNA matches it firmly. The size field is filled for only some rows; it gives once, few, many or a size class.

CASEKDRLYSNQPQHF TGTGCCAGCGAGAAAGACAGATTGTATAGCAATCAGCCCCAGCATTTT once TRBV6-6 . TRBJ1-5
CASRSGGATGELFF TGTGCCAGCCGTAGCGGGGGGGCGACCGGGGAGCTGTTTTTT once TRBV12-3/TRBV12-4 TRBD2 TRBJ2-2
CASRGVNTEAFF TGCGCCAGCAGAGGGGTTAACACTGAAGCTTTCTTT . TRBV5-1 . TRBJ1-1
CAWRGYGLRVGDTF TGTGCCTGGAGGGGATATGGACTTAGAGTCGGGGACACCTTC . TRBV30 . TRBJ1-2
CASSREPTGKETQYF TGTGCCAGCAGCCGAGAGCCGACAGGGAAAGAGACCCAGTACTTC . TRBV7-8 TRBD1 TRBJ2-5
CSASLGPRFANSNQPQHF TGCAGTGCTAGTCTGGGACCGAGATTCGCAAATAGCAATCAGCCCCAGCATTTT . TRBV20-1 . TRBJ1-5
CASSRFRYPQETQYF TGTGCCAGCAGTAGGTTCAGGTACCCCCAAGAGACCCAGTACTTC . TRBV6-1 . TRBJ2-5
CAWSSTGGNEQFF TGTGCCTGGAGTTCCACAGGGGGCAATGAGCAGTTCTTC once TRBV30 TRBD1 TRBJ2-1
CASSLRVGSYLPDTQYF TGTGCCAGCAGCTTGCGCGTTGGGAGTTACCTCCCAGATACGCAGTATTTT . TRBV5-4 . TRBJ2-3
CASSQTQGGVTEAFF TGTGCCAGCAGCCAAACACAGGGAGGTGTGACTGAAGCTTTCTTT . TRBV13 . TRBJ1-1
CASGRGSYNEQFF TGTGCCAGCGGGAGGGGATCCTACAATGAGCAGTTCTTC . TRBV7-8 TRBD2 TRBJ2-1
CASSPAGTPEYEQYF TGTGCCAGCAGCCCGGCCGGGACACCCGAATACGAGCAGTACTTC . TRBV28 . TRBJ2-7
CASDWPGANVLTF TGTGCCAGCGATTGGCCTGGGGCCAACGTCCTGACTTTC . TRBV12-3/TRBV12-4 . TRBJ2-6
CSVQTAPHGYTF TGCAGCGTTCAGACAGCGCCCCATGGCTACACCTTC . TRBV29-1 . TRBJ1-2
CASSLGRQGAYGNTIYF TGTGCCAGCAGCTTAGGGCGGCAGGGGGCTTATGGAAACACCATATATTTT . TRBV7-9 TRBD1 TRBJ1-3
CASGLGFGQGLRETQYF TGTGCTAGTGGTTTGGGATTCGGACAGGGGTTACGAGAGACCCAGTACTTC . TRBV12-5 TRBD1 TRBJ2-5
CASSSQGARGQPQHF TGTGCCAGCAGCTCCCAGGGGGCGCGGGGTCAGCCCCAGCATTTT . TRBV5-7 TRBD1 TRBJ1-5
CASSSQPTTSLAYNEQFF TGTGCCAGCAGCTCTCAACCCACGACTAGCCTGGCCTACAATGAGCAGTTCTTC . TRBV11-2 TRBD2 TRBJ2-1
CATSREPPGLAGGMDTQYF TGTGCCACCAGCAGAGAGCCCCCGGGACTAGCGGGAGGTATGGATACGCAGTATTTT . TRBV15 TRBD2 TRBJ2-3
CASSIEGVAGQPQHF TGTGCCAGTAGTATAGAGGGAGTGGCGGGGCAGCCCCAGCATTTT . TRBV19 . TRBJ1-5
CASTHLVLRPDTQYF TGTGCCAGCACCCACCTTGTACTCCGACCGGATACGCAGTATTTT . TRBV6-1 . TRBJ2-3
CASTKWGGEGETQYF TGTGCCAGCACCAAATGGGGAGGAGAGGGGGAGACCCAGTACTTC . TRBV6-5 . TRBJ2-5
CSVPSSGGGELFF TGCAGCGTTCCGAGTAGCGGGGGTGGGGAGCTGTTTTTT . TRBV29-1 TRBD2 TRBJ2-2
CSARATGPINQPQHF TGCAGTGCTAGAGCCACCGGGCCGATCAATCAGCCCCAGCATTTT . TRBV20-1 . TRBJ1-5
CATSSLDGYQRRTDTQYF TGTGCCACCAGCAGTCTCGACGGGTATCAACGACGCACAGATACGCAGTATTTT . TRBV15 . TRBJ2-3
CASSVSTQGADTGELFF TGTGCCAGCAGCGTGTCCACACAGGGGGCGGACACCGGGGAGCTGTTTTTT . TRBV9 TRBD1 TRBJ2-2
CASSQTIGGDNEQFF TGTGCCAGCAGCCAAACCATTGGGGGTGACAATGAGCAGTTCTTC . TRBV7-3 . TRBJ2-1
CASSSGGAPDTQYF TGTGCCAGCAGCTCAGGGGGGGCGCCAGATACGCAGTATTTT . TRBV9 . TRBJ2-3
CATSGGGEYEQYF TGTGCCACATCCGGAGGGGGTGAATACGAGCAGTACTTC . TRBV19 . TRBJ2-7
CASEGYTF TGTGCCAGCGAGGGCTACACCTTC once TRBV6-6 . TRBJ1-2
CASSKPGLGTSGNTIYF TGTGCCAGCAGCAAACCGGGTTTGGGCACGTCTGGAAACACCATATATTTT . TRBV21-1 . TRBJ1-3
CASSEKVAGEETQYF TGTGCCAGCAGTGAAAAGGTGGCAGGGGAAGAGACCCAGTACTTC . TRBV25-1 . TRBJ2-5
CASSAEAGGLDEQFF TGTGCCAGCAGCGCTGAGGCGGGAGGGCTTGATGAGCAGTTCTTC . TRBV9 TRBD2 TRBJ2-1